The 8 T cell receptor beta chains listed next were all sequenced from one sample in a study of T cell repertoires in cytomegalovirus infection. One entry per CDR3 protein results from TCRdb running MiXCR on the reads. The sample lists roughly 990,000 distinct CDR3 sequences; 30% to 40% were seen once. No antigens are known for them. Specimen: cultured CD8+ T cells from PBMCs, collected from culture after CMV antigen stimulation. These receptor sequences come from a human donor in good health (CMV status not recorded). Some clones in this sample may be carry-over from other donors' samples.

The V gene is TRBV6-5, the J gene TRBJ1-1; perhaps TRBD1 as D (5 bases). Germline V lookup: CDR1 MNHEY, CDR2 SVGAGI. The CDR3 contains 11 residues. V was cut by 8 bases and J by 11 bases, with 15 bases left in between. The CDR3, as DNA: TGTGCCAGCGAGACGCAGGGAGGGGCTTTCTTT. It encodes CASETQGGAFF.

The chain recombines TRBV29-1 with TRBJ2-7; TRBD1 matches at 9 bases. V was clipped by 3 bases and J by 3 bases; unmatched bases: 12. The CDR3 length is 16 residues. From germline, CDR1 is SQVTM and CDR2 ANQGSEA. The CDR3 DNA reads TGCAGCGTTGACTCACTACCGGGACAGGGAAACTACGAGCAGTACTTC. Translating gives CSVDSLPGQGNYEQYF.

The gene calls are TRBV5-1 and TRBJ2-2, with 7 bases fitting TRBD1. Trimming cost V 7 bases and J 1 base; bases outside gene matches: 4. Germline V gene sequence: CDR1 SGHRS, CDR2 YFSETQ. The CDR3 has 14 amino acids. This CDR3 reads CASGGQENTGELFF. CDR3 DNA: TGCGCCAGCGGAGGACAGGAGAACACCGGGGAGCTGTTTTTT.

In its sample, this clonotype was seen a few times. The rearrangement joins TRBV9 to TRBJ1-1; a possible D gene is TRBD1 (5 bases). Per germline, CDR1 SGDLS and CDR2 YYNGEE. The V end was cut by 0 bases, the J end by 4 bases, with 13 bases between. The CDR3 is 15 residues long. This CDR3 is CASSVASGGGTEAFF. The CDR3 DNA follows: TGTGCCAGCAGCGTAGCATCCGGGGGAGGCACTGAAGCTTTCTTT. The full variable domain, completed using reference TRBV9 and TRBJ1-1, is DSGVTQTPKHLITATGQRVTLRCSPRSGDLSVYWYQQSLDQGLQFLIQYYNGEERAKGNILERFSAQQFPDLHSELNLSSLELGDSALYFCASSVASGGGTEAFFGQGTRLTVV.

In this sample, this clonotype turned up a few times. The V gene is TRBV4-3, the J gene TRBJ1-1; D not certain. V was shortened by 1 base and J by 1 base, with 10 bases between the two germline ends. In germline, CDR1 is LGHNA, CDR2 YSLEER. The CDR3 extends over 15 amino acids. The CDR3 loop is CASSQVILSNTEAFF. The CDR3 coding sequence is TGCGCCAGCAGCCAAGTTATACTCTCGAACACTGAAGCTTTCTTT.

The rearrangement links TRBV12-3 or TRBV12-4 to TRBJ2-1; 14 bases map to TRBD2. The CDR3 sequence is 18 residues long. J lost 7 bases, V lost 6 bases, and 14 bases had no gene match. The CDR3 protein is CASSHWGLAGDQGNEQFF. Written as DNA, the CDR3 is TGTGCCAGCAGCCATTGGGGACTAGCGGGGGACCAAGGGAATGAGCAGTTCTTC.

The V call is TRBV10-3, the J call TRBJ2-7; D unclear. The CDR3 length is 16 residues. V was shortened by 0 bases and J by 2 bases, with 14 bases between the two germline ends. Germline CDR1 is ENHRY and CDR2 is SYGVKD. CDR3 DNA: TGTGCCATCAGTGAGTCGCACAGCCCGCAACCCTACGAGCAGTACGTC. This translates into CAISESHSPQPYEQYV.

This clonotype was recorded many times. The V and J genes are TRBV7-9 and TRBJ1-1; 8 nucleotides match TRBD1. The CDR3 runs to 17 residues. The V gene's germline CDR1 is SEHNR and CDR2 FQNEAQ (reference sequence). V shed 1 base, J shed 1 base, and the junction held 8 bases outside the gene matches. In nucleotides, the CDR3 is TGTGCCAGCAGCTTAGACCCTTCGGGGACAGGGAACACTGAAGCTTTCTTT. Translated: CASSLDPSGTGNTEAFF. Full variable domain (missing parts from reference TRBV7-9 and TRBJ1-1): DTGVSQNPRHKITKRGQNVTFRCDPISEHNRLYWYRQTLGQGPEFLTYFQNEAQLEKSRLLSDRFSAERPKGSFSTLEIQRTEQGDSAMYLCASSLDPSGTGNTEAFFGQGTRLTVV.